This T cell receptor beta chain was documented in a study of beta chain features in type 1 diabetes. Study information: Summed over all samples, the examined sorted cells came to 107,917,701. Whole-study findings and limits: These data did not resolve whether HLA type affects TCRB rearrangement. TCRB CDR3s were moderately but significantly shorter in Type 1 diabetes patients in all four CD4+ subsets. In the patient group, naive, central memory and Treg TCRB repertoires seemed more alike than in the healthy donor group.

Sorting based on CD45RO/CCR7/CD25/CD127/CD95/CD27 separated CD4+ naive, central memory, regulatory and stem cell-like memory cells. Remarks on this clone: Its matching antigen is unknown.

Every isolated RNA sample was fully reverse transcribed, so sequencing captured expressed TCRB transcripts. Produced via immunoSEQ multiplex PCR; TCRdb's table is partial and in-frame only. The table has approximately 150,000 clones, roughly an eighth seen once. Germline CDR1 PRHDT, CDR2 FYEKMQ (reference sequence). There are 16 residues in the CDR3. V was clipped by 5 bases and J by 1 base; unmatched bases: 8. This TCR was recovered from a man younger than 35 with type 1 diabetes. This sequence joins TRBV13 and TRBJ2-5, with 9 bases fitting TRBD1. Sequenced: central memory CD4+ T cells from blood. The CDR3 reads CASSILQGAVQETQYF. Here the CDR3 DNA reads TGTGCCAGCAGCATATTACAGGGGGCCGTCCAAGAGACCCAGTACTTC.